Listed here are 4 T cell receptor beta chains from one sample, sequenced in a study of blood T cell repertoires in COVID-19. Assay used: immunoSEQ multiplex PCR; TCRdb lists only in-frame clones, some missing. The sample has about 270,000 clones, about 89% seen once. Source material: peripheral blood. Receptors were obtained from a man aged 40-55 years with active or convalescent COVID-19.

The chain uses TRBV9 and TRBJ1-1; 8 bases agree with TRBD1. Germline CDR1 SGDLS, CDR2 YYNGEE. V was pared by 3 bases and J by 8 bases, with 6 bases of the junction left unmatched. The CDR3 covers 13 residues. DNA of the CDR3: TGTGCCAGCAGCGCCCGGACAGGGAGCGAAGCTTTCTTT. Amino acid sequence: CASSARTGSEAFF.

This chain links TRBV9 with TRBJ2-2, with TRBD2 identical over 7 bases. The CDR3 is 21 residues long. After removal of 1 base from V and 0 bases from J, the junction contained 18 bases not matched to a gene. Germline CDR1 and CDR2: SGDLS and YYNGEE. CDR3 bases: TGTGCCAGCAGCGTAAGACCGGAGCGGGATCACCCCCTCGCGAACACCGGGGAGCTGTTTTTT. The encoded protein is CASSVRPERDHPLANTGELFF.

The rearrangement links TRBV24-1 to TRBJ2-5; 7 nucleotides align to TRBD1. Germline V gives CDR1 KGHDR, CDR2 SFDVKD. Trimming at V came to 4 bases and at J to 2 bases, leaving 6 bases not matched to a gene. CDR3 length: 15 residues. The CDR3 spells CATSEGGAGQETQYF. CDR3 in DNA: TGTGCCACCAGTGAAGGGGGCGCAGGTCAAGAGACCCAGTACTTC.

The V gene is TRBV15, the J gene TRBJ2-4; 7 bases fit TRBD1. This CDR3 comprises 16 residues. Trimming took 3 bases from V and 6 from J; bases not matched to a gene: 11. CDR1 LNHNV and CDR2 YYDKDF come from the germline V gene (reference sequence). As DNA, the CDR3 is TGTGCCACCAGCAGGTCCGGAACAGGGGAAGGAAACATTCAGTACTTC. This gives the protein CATSRSGTGEGNIQYF.